This TCR beta chain was identified in a study of cytomegalovirus exposure and HLA in healthy donors. PCR was performed using 60 Vbeta and 13 Jbeta primers. Here immunoSEQ multiplex PCR was the method, and the copy in TCRdb shows in-frame clones only, minus some. Of 100,000 to 150,000 clones in the sample, over 65% were seen once. The CDR3 spans 16 residues. CDR1 is SGHNT, CDR2 YYREEE, per germline (reference sequence). With 4 bases removed from V and 1 base from J, the gap between germline ends came to 16 bases. Study observations and caveats: Many donors shared some public TCRs, even though most TCR sequences were rare. When a later analysis was performed, an Asian-associated ancestry cluster reportedly had fewer N-insertions than the roughly 730-donor mean. Being indistinguishable, some V segments were excluded, TRBV6-2 and TRBV6-3 among them.

On this clone itself: Its matching antigen is unknown.

The sequencing input was PBMCs. The V and J genes are TRBV5-4 and TRBJ2-3; the D gene is possibly TRBD2 (5 bases). This sequence was found in a man aged 45-60 years in good health and CMV-seronegative. This chain's CDR3 is CASSPSASRGTDTQYF. In DNA form, the CDR3 reads TGTGCCAGCAGCCCCTCGGCTAGCCGGGGCACAGATACGCAGTATTTT.